The next 10 T cell receptor beta chains were all read from a single sample in a study of OX40 agonist ivuxolimab in advanced cancers. The library came from the immunoSEQ multiplex PCR assay. TCRdb took this table from immuneACCESS and kept in-frame rearrangements with V and J called. Such tables lack part of the clones; where checked against another copy, unresolved V genes explain under half of the gap, and the rest is unexplained. The sample table records 100,000 or so clones; 92% of these occur just once. Clones ranked in the top ten supply under 4% of the sample. Source: CD4+ or CD8+ T cells sorted from blood, taken in a trial of the OX40 agonist ivuxolimab. The receptor source for this set is an adult with an advanced solid tumor such as melanoma, head and neck, liver or kidney cancer.

The V gene is TRBV27, the J gene TRBJ2-5; a possible D gene is TRBD2 (5 bases). The V gene lost 1 base and the J gene lost 5 bases, with 11 bases spanning the gap. Germline V lookup: CDR1 MNHEY, CDR2 SMNVEV (reference sequence). The CDR3 is 14 amino acids. As DNA, the CDR3 is TGTGCCAGCAGTTTATTAGGGAGTGGGGAGACCCAGTACTTC. Its protein product is CASSLLGSGETQYF.

V usage is TRBV6-6 and J usage is TRBJ1-1; D is possibly TRBD1 (5 bases). The CDR3 runs to 15 residues. Trimming pared 2 bases from V and 0 bases from J, leaving 10 bases between. The germline V gene has CDR1 MNHNY and CDR2 SVGAGI (reference sequence). The CDR3 region has the DNA TGTGCCAGCAGTTACCCAGCAGGGCTGAACACTGAAGCTTTCTTT. Encoded protein: CASSYPAGLNTEAFF.

V usage is TRBV10-2 and J usage is TRBJ2-7, with D possibly being TRBD2 (5 bases). The CDR3 runs 17 residues. Trimming left V 3 bases short and J 2 bases short, with 20 bases between. Germline V gives CDR1 WSHSY, CDR2 SAAADI. CDR3 in DNA: TGCGCCAGCAGTGATTTAGTCCGGGGTGCCGATACCTACGAGCAGTACTTC. Residues: CASSDLVRGADTYEQYF.

This clone was detected only once. This chain joins TRBV5-1 and TRBJ1-2, with 9 bases matching TRBD1. The CDR3 contains 15 residues. With 4 bases clipped from V and 6 bases from J, the junction kept 10 bases outside the gene matches. Germline V gene lookup returns CDR1 SGHRS and CDR2 YFSETQ. CDR3 nucleotides: TGCGCCAGCAGCGGGCCGGGACAGGGCTCCGATGGCTACACCTTC. This sequence encodes CASSGPGQGSDGYTF.

This clone was seen only once. This chain connects TRBV19 to TRBJ2-7; no clear D. The germline V gene has CDR1 LNHDA and CDR2 SQIVND (reference sequence). V was cut by 8 bases and J by 0 bases, with 17 bases left in between. The CDR3 consists of 15 residues. CDR3 coding DNA: TGTGCCAGTTCCCTCGCCGGCGCGAGCTCCTACGAGCAGTACTTC. Translation gives CASSLAGASSYEQYF.

The V and J genes are TRBV7-9 and TRBJ1-1, with D uncertain. V lost 4 bases, J lost 8 bases, and 11 bases lay in between. The CDR3 sequence is 12 residues long. In germline, CDR1 is SEHNR, CDR2 FQNEAQ (reference sequence). DNA of the CDR3: TGTGCCAGCAGCTCCTGGAAAAGAGAAGCTTTCTTT. It encodes CASSSWKREAFF.

V gene TRBV5-1 combines with J gene TRBJ2-7, with D perhaps being TRBD1 or TRBD2 (5 bases each). The V gene's germline CDR1 is SGHRS and CDR2 YFSETQ. V gave up 2 bases and J gave up 2 bases, with 17 bases separating them. The CDR3 is 16 residues long. The CDR3 nucleotides are TGCGCCAGCAGCTTTGGGGCTAGCAGGTGGACCTACGAGCAGTACTTC. This translates into CASSFGASRWTYEQYF. Supplemented by reference TRBV5-1 and TRBJ2-7, the full variable domain reads KAGVTQTPRYLIKTRGQQVTLSCSPISGHRSVSWYQQTPGQGLQFLFEYFSETQRNKGNFPGRFSGRQFSNSRSEMNVSTLELGDSALYLCASSFGASRWTYEQYFGPGTRLTVT.

Turning to this clone: The same CDR3 arises from other DNA sequences in this sample as well. The J gene is TRBJ2-7, the V gene TRBV5-1, with 7 bases matching TRBD1. Germline V lookup: CDR1 SGHRS, CDR2 YFSETQ. V trimming: 3 bases; J trimming: 3 bases; junction bases outside the gene matches: 3. The CDR3 covers 13 residues. The CDR3: CASSSDRVYEQYF. CDR3 bases: TGCGCCAGCAGCTCCGACAGGGTCTACGAGCAGTACTTC. Together with reference TRBV5-1 and TRBJ2-7, the CDR3 gives the full variable domain: KAGVTQTPRYLIKTRGQQVTLSCSPISGHRSVSWYQQTPGQGLQFLFEYFSETQRNKGNFPGRFSGRQFSNSRSEMNVSTLELGDSALYLCASSSDRVYEQYFGPGTRLTVT.

This clone was picked up a small number of times. V is TRBV29-1 and J is TRBJ1-2; 8 nucleotides align to TRBD1. The length of the CDR3 is 15 residues. V dropped 7 bases and J dropped 7; count of bases not matched to a gene: 17. CDR1 is SQVTM, CDR2 ANQGSEA, per germline. The CDR3 sequence is CSGRGGLDREGGYTF. The CDR3 coding sequence is TGCAGCGGCCGGGGTGGACTGGACAGGGAAGGTGGCTACACCTTC. The whole variable domain, filled in from reference TRBV29-1 and TRBJ1-2, reads SAVISQKPSRDICQRGTSLTIQCQVDSQVTMMFWYRQQPGQSLTLIATANQGSEATYESGFVIDKFPISRPNLTFSTLTVSNMSPEDSSIYLCSGRGGLDREGGYTFGSGTRLTVV.

The genes are TRBV27 and TRBJ1-4, with TRBD1 identical over 9 bases. Germline-derived CDR1 and CDR2 are MNHEY and SMNVEV (reference sequence). The CDR3 has 15 residues. With V trimmed by 4 bases and J by 8 bases, 8 bases remained unmatched. Written as DNA, the CDR3 is TGTGCCAGCAGTTCCGGGACAGGGATAGAAGAAAAACTGTTTTTT. Translation: CASSSGTGIEEKLFF.